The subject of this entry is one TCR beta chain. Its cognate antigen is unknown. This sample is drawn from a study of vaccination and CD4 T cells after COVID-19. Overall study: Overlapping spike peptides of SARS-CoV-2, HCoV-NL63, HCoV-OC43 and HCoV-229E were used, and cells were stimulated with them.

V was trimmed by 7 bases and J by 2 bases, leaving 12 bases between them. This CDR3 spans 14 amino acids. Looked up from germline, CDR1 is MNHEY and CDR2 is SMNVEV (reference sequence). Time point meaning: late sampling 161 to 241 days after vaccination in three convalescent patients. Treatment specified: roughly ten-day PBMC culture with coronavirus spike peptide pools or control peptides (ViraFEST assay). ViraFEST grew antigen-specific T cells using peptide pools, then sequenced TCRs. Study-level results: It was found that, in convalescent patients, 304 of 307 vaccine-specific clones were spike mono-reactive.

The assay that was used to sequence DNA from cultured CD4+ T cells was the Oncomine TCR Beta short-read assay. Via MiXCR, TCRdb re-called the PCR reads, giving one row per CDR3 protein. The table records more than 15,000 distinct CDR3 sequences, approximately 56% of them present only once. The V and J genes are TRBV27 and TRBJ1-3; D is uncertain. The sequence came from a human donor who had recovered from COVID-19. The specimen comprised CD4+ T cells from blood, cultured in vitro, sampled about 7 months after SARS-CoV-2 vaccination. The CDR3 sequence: CASMTSAAGNTIYF. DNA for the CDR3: TGTGCCAGCATGACCAGCGCCGCTGGAAACACCATATATTTT.